This T cell receptor (beta chain) was identified in a study of preoperative IRX-2 immunotherapy in early breast cancer. TCRdb's copy holds only in-frame clones and misses some; the assay was immunoSEQ multiplex PCR. Of 35,000 to 45,000 clones listed, 70% to 85% are singletons. The germline V gene encodes CDR1 MNHGY and CDR2 SAAAGT. This CDR3 has 21 amino acids. The J segment lost 9 bases and the V segment lost 7 bases, leaving 27 bases of the junction unmatched. Treatment: preoperative locoregional IRX-2 cytokine immunotherapy. Patients received preoperative, locoregional IRX-2 cytokine immunotherapy in a phase Ib study.

Sequences were derived from tumor tissue, sampled after IRX-2 immunotherapy. The TCR comes from a human donor with breast cancer. This chain joins TRBV6-8 and TRBJ2-1; 13 bases line up with TRBD2. The CDR3 DNA reads as TGTGCCAGCATAGGAGGTCGGGGAGGGACTAGCGGGAAGGAGTACTACTTTGAGCAGTTCTTC. Translation: CASIGGRGGTSGKEYYFEQFF.